These 6 T cell receptor beta chains were all obtained from the same sample, sequenced in a study of early T cells in non-severe SARS-CoV-2 infection. TCRdb fed the 5' RACE reads into MiXCR, producing one record per CDR3 protein. The data hold 25,000 to 30,000 distinct CDR3 sequences, with 8.5% to 10% observed a single time. Specimen: whole blood. The receptors originated from an adult who was a healthcare worker with PCR-confirmed SARS-CoV-2 infection or an uninfected control (not recorded which).

The sample holds many counts of this clonotype. The rearrangement joins TRBV5-4 to TRBJ2-3; 9 nucleotides agree with TRBD1. The CDR3 covers 15 residues. CDR1 and CDR2 (germline): SGHNT, YYREEE (reference sequence). The J segment lost 0 bases and the V segment lost 4 bases, leaving 3 bases of the junction unmatched. Here the CDR3 DNA reads TGTGCCAGCAGCAAGGACAGGGGCAGCACAGATACGCAGTATTTT. It encodes CASSKDRGSTDTQYF.

This clonotype was observed many times. The gene calls are TRBV2 and TRBJ1-5; no clear D. Trimming removed 6 bases at V and 6 bases at J, with 18 bases between. The germline V gene has CDR1 SNHLY and CDR2 FYNNEI. The CDR3 is 15 residues long. The CDR3 region has the DNA TGTGCCAGCAGACTAGAATCAGGCGGAGGTCAGCCCCAGCATTTT. Its translation is CASRLESGGGQPQHF.

This clonotype was found many times. The chain combines TRBV7-6 with TRBJ1-6; weak D call: TRBD1 (5 bases). V lost 2 bases, J lost 10 bases, and 12 bases lay in between. The germline CDR1 and CDR2 sequences are SGHVS and FNYEAQ. The CDR3 consists of 14 residues. CDR3 sequence: CASSLLDSGSPLHF. The DNA for the CDR3 is TGTGCCAGCAGCTTATTAGACAGTGGGTCACCCCTCCACTTT.

In this sample, this clonotype turned up many times. The J gene is TRBJ1-4, the V gene TRBV11-2, with D possibly TRBD1 on 6 matching bases. V dropped 5 bases and J dropped 7 bases, with 17 bases sitting between them. Germline V gene data show CDR1 as SGHAT and CDR2 as FQNNGV. The CDR3 runs to 15 residues. This CDR3 is CASSANSGGREKLFF. Written as DNA, the CDR3 is TGTGCCAGCAGCGCCAATTCCGGGGGGCGTGAAAAACTGTTTTTT.

Many counts were recorded for this clonotype. The rearrangement uses TRBV7-2 and TRBJ1-3; D is unresolved. Germline lookup yields CDR1 SGHTA and CDR2 FQGNSA. The CDR3 loop spans 14 amino acids. Trimming removed 2 bases at V and 2 bases at J, with 7 bases between. CDR3 amino acids: CASSLNGPGNTIYF. CDR3 DNA sequence: TGTGCCAGCAGCTTAAACGGGCCTGGAAACACCATATATTTT. Looking up the rest from reference TRBV7-2 and TRBJ1-3 gives the full variable domain: GAGVSQSPSNKVTEKGKDVELRCDPISGHTALYWYRQSLGQGLEFLIYFQGNSAPDKSGLPSDRFSAERTGGSVSTLTIQRTQQEDSAVYLCASSLNGPGNTIYFGEGSWLTVV.

This clonotype occurred many times. The chain recombines TRBV24-1 with TRBJ1-1; D call uncertain. The germline CDR1 and CDR2 sequences are KGHDR and SFDVKD. Trimming removed 5 bases from V and 1 base from J, with 7 bases in between. The CDR3 loop spans 13 amino acids. CDR3 sequence (DNA): TGTGCCACCAGTGTAGGGTGGAACACTGAAGCTTTCTTT. Amino acids: CATSVGWNTEAFF.